A selection of T cell receptor beta chains follows, all from one sample in a study of PD-L1 blockade in urothelial cancer. Measured with immunoSEQ multiplex PCR; TCRdb has only the in-frame clones, and not every one. The profile shows about 74,000 clones, roughly 88% of them singletons. This specimen consisted of PBMCs, obtained around atezolizumab (anti-PD-L1) treatment. Receptor source: a man between 65 and 85 years old with urothelial cancer. Both conserved end residues are part of each CDR3. A D gene is named only where the DNA matches it firmly. The size field is filled for only some rows; it gives once, few, many or a size class.

.	TRBD1	TRBJ2-5	TRBV5-1	CASSPEGQGRGETQYF	TGCGCCAGCAGCCCGGAGGGACAGGGACGAGGAGAGACCCAGTACTTC
.	.	TRBJ2-5	TRBV12-5	CASGLITETQYF	TGTGCTAGTGGTTTGATTACTGAGACCCAGTACTTC
.	TRBD2	TRBJ2-1	TRBV19	CASGSAGGIYNEQFF	TGTGCCAGTGGCTCGGCGGGAGGGATCTACAATGAGCAGTTCTTC
.	TRBD2	TRBJ2-1	TRBV13	CASSPNRGGSSYNEQFF	TGTGCCAGCAGCCCGAATAGGGGCGGGAGCTCCTACAATGAGCAGTTCTTC
.	.	TRBJ1-6	TRBV5-1	CASSLDPQGSQSPLHF	TGCGCCAGCAGCTTGGACCCCCAGGGGTCTCAATCACCCCTCCACTTT
.	.	TRBJ2-3	TRBV5-1	CASSLEGLADTQYF	TGCGCCAGCAGCCTTGAGGGATTAGCAGATACGCAGTATTTT
.	.	TRBJ2-5	TRBV9	CASSVAGGVYETQYF	TGTGCCAGCAGCGTAGCTGGAGGAGTTTACGAGACCCAGTACTTC
.	.	TRBJ1-2	TRBV27	CASAVGGNYGYTF	TGTGCCAGCGCCGTGGGAGGGAACTATGGCTACACCTTC
.	TRBD1	TRBJ1-5	TRBV19	CAGGTGYGNQPQHF	TGTGCCGGGGGGACAGGGTATGGCAATCAGCCCCAGCATTTT
.	TRBD1	TRBJ2-5	TRBV5-1	CASSLDGQAQETQYF	TGCGCCAGCAGCTTGGACGGACAGGCCCAAGAGACCCAGTACTTC
.	.	TRBJ1-3	TRBV6-5	CASSSGGFSGNTIYF	TGTGCCAGCAGTTCAGGAGGGTTCTCTGGAAACACCATATATTTT
.	.	TRBJ2-7	TRBV5-6	CASSLVGFSVYEQYF	TGTGCCAGCAGCTTGGTCGGGTTTAGCGTGTACGAGCAGTACTTC
.	.	TRBJ2-5	TRBV11-2	CASSSSAQETQYF	TGTGCCAGCAGCTCCAGCGCCCAAGAGACCCAGTACTTC
once	.	TRBJ1-5	TRBV7-8	CASSSGSGGNQPQHF	TGTGCCAGCAGCTCCGGGTCCGGAGGCAATCAGCCCCAGCATTTT
few	.	TRBJ1-4	TRBV18	CASSPGQLVEKLFF	TGTGCCAGCTCACCAGGACAGCTCGTTGAAAAACTGTTTTTT
.	TRBD2	TRBJ2-1	TRBV5-6	CASSLLLAGSNEQFF	TGTGCCAGCAGCTTGCTCCTAGCGGGATCCAATGAGCAGTTCTTC
.	.	TRBJ1-2	TRBV6-1	CASSEATGIYGYTF	TGTGCCAGCAGTGAAGCAACAGGTATCTATGGCTACACCTTC
.	TRBD2	TRBJ2-3	TRBV29-1	CSAPAGGGTDTQYF	TGCAGCGCACCTGCGGGAGGGGGCACAGATACGCAGTATTTT
once	TRBD2	TRBJ2-1	TRBV5-1	CASSDVAGFSYNEQFF	TGCGCCAGCAGCGATGTAGCGGGCTTCTCCTACAATGAGCAGTTCTTC
.	.	TRBJ1-3	TRBV6-1	CASSEKGGADTIYF	TGTGCCAGCAGTGAAAAGGGTGGAGCGGACACCATATATTTT
.	.	TRBJ2-7	TRBV6-1	CASTTEPSSYEQYF	TGTGCCAGCACCACAGAGCCCAGCTCCTACGAGCAGTACTTC
.	.	TRBJ2-2	TRBV7-6	CASSALEGTGELFF	TGTGCCAGCAGCGCCCTCGAGGGCACCGGGGAGCTGTTTTTT
.	TRBD2	TRBJ2-7	TRBV29-1	CSVDGWGGTPPYEQYF	TGCAGCGTTGATGGTTGGGGAGGGACTCCTCCCTACGAGCAGTACTTC
.	TRBD2	TRBJ2-7	TRBV5-1	CASSLAKGTSGRPYEQYF	TGCGCCAGCAGCTTGGCAAAGGGGACTAGCGGGAGACCGTACGAGCAGTACTTC
.	.	TRBJ2-1	TRBV29-1	CSVEDERQYNEQFF	TGCAGCGTTGAAGACGAGAGGCAATATAATGAGCAGTTCTTC
.	.	TRBJ2-1	TRBV20-1	CSGTGYNEQFF	TGCAGTGGAACGGGATACAATGAGCAGTTCTTC
few	.	TRBJ1-2	TRBV2	CASSEGGGGGYTF	TGTGCCAGCAGTGAAGGGGGGGGTGGTGGCTACACCTTC
.	TRBD1	TRBJ1-5	TRBV12-5	CASAEGQGYQPQHF	TGTGCTAGTGCGGAGGGACAGGGGTATCAGCCCCAGCATTTT
.	TRBD1	TRBJ2-7	TRBV27	CASRPWRDRGYEQYF	TGTGCCAGCCGACCTTGGCGGGACAGGGGTTACGAGCAGTACTTC
.	TRBD1	TRBJ2-1	TRBV10-3	CAISEPGTGGANEQFF	TGTGCCATCAGTGAGCCCGGGACAGGGGGTGCCAATGAGCAGTTCTTC
.	TRBD2	TRBJ2-7	TRBV11-2	CASSPRLAGVYEQYF	TGTGCCAGCAGCCCCCGACTAGCGGGAGTATACGAGCAGTACTTC
.	.	TRBJ1-5	TRBV28	CASTPGGWGSNQPQHF	TGTGCCAGCACCCCGGGGGGGTGGGGTAGCAATCAGCCCCAGCATTTT
.	.	TRBJ1-3	TRBV5-1	CASSLTTGNTIYF	TGCGCCAGCAGCTTAACAACTGGAAACACCATATATTTT
.	.	TRBJ2-2	TRBV5-6	CASSFSRTGELFF	TGTGCCAGCAGCTTTTCTCGTACCGGGGAGCTGTTTTTT
.	.	TRBJ2-5	TRBV21-1	CASSKNPGKETQYF	TGTGCCAGCAGCAAAAATCCAGGGAAAGAGACCCAGTACTTC
.	.	TRBJ2-3	TRBV5-1	CASSLALLDTQYF	TGCGCCAGCAGCTTGGCCCTCCTAGATACGCAGTATTTT
.	.	TRBJ1-1	TRBV18	CASSPPTGLAFF	TGTGCCAGCTCACCACCGACAGGTCTAGCTTTCTTT
.	TRBD2	TRBJ2-1	TRBV29-1	CSVCTTGTSGSYNEQFF	TGCAGCGTCTGCACTACCGGGACTAGCGGGAGCTACAATGAGCAGTTCTTC
.	.	TRBJ2-7	TRBV6-1	CASSTDSSYEQYF	TGTGCCAGCAGTACGGACAGCTCCTACGAGCAGTACTTC
.	TRBD2	TRBJ2-7	TRBV7-2	CASSKTGLGSYEQYF	TGTGCCAGCAGCAAAACCGGACTAGGGTCCTACGAGCAGTACTTC